This T cell receptor (beta chain) was sequenced for a study of blood T cell repertoires in COVID-19. Sequenced by immunoSEQ multiplex PCR; TCRdb stores in-frame clones only, minus some. The repertoire holds about 96,000 clones, about four fifths seen once, with roughly 17% in the top ten. Material: peripheral blood. This clonotype originated in a woman in her sixties with acute or convalescent COVID-19.

The CDR3 here is CASRKDRDNSPLHF. DNA for the CDR3: TGTGCCAGCAGAAAAGACAGGGATAATTCACCCCTCCACTTT. The chain is built from TRBV6-6 and TRBJ1-6; TRBD1 matches 7 bases. The length of the CDR3 is 14 residues. V was clipped by 6 bases and J by 5 bases; unmatched bases: 4. Germline CDR1 and CDR2: MNHNY and SVGAGI (reference sequence).